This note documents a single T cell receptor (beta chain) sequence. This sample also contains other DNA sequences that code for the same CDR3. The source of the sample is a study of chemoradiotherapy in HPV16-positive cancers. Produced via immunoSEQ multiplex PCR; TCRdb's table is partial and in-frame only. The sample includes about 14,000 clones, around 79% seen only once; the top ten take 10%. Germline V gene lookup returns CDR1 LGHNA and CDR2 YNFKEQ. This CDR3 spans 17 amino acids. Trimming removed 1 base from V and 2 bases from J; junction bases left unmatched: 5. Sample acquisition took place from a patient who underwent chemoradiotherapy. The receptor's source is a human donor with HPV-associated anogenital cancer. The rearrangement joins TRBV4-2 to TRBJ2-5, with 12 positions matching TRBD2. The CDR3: CASSQASGGARQETQYF. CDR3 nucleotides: TGTGCCAGCAGCCAAGCTAGCGGGGGGGCGAGGCAAGAGACCCAGTACTTC.